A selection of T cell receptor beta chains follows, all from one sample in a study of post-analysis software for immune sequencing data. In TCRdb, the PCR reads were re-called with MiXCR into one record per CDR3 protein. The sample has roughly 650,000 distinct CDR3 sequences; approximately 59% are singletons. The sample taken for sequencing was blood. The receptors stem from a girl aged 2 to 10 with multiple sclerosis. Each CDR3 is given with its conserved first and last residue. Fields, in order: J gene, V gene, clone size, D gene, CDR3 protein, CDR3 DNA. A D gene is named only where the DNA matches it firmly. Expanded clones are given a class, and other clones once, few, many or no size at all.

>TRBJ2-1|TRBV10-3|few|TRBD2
CAISEGLAGPTSYNEQFF
TGTGCCATCAGTGAGGGACTAGCGGGGCCCACCTCCTACAATGAGCAGTTCTTC
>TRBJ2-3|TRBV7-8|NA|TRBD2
CASTLLAGGLDTQYF
TGTGCCAGTACGCTACTAGCGGGTGGGCTTGATACGCAGTATTTT
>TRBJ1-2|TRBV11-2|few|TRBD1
CASSKRQGQTYGYTF
TGTGCCAGCAGCAAAAGACAGGGGCAAACCTATGGCTACACCTTC
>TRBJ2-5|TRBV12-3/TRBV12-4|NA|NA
CASTLDSRGTQYF
TGTGCCAGCACTCTGGACTCGAGAGGGACCCAGTACTTC
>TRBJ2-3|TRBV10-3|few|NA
CAISKESQLWSSTQYF
TGTGCCATCAGCAAAGAATCTCAGCTTTGGTCGAGTACGCAGTATTTT
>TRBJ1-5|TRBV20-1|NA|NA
CSANPGRSNQPQHF
TGCAGTGCTAACCCGGGACGGAGCAATCAGCCCCAGCATTTT
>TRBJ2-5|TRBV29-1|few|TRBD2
CSVEDPGRLAGPQETQYF
TGCAGCGTTGAAGATCCGGGGCGTCTAGCGGGGCCTCAAGAGACCCAGTACTTC
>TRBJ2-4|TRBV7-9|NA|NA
CASSFEGDLAKNIQYF
TGTGCCAGCAGCTTCGAAGGGGACTTAGCCAAAAACATTCAGTACTTC
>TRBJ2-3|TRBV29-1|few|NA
CSVQPSTDTQYF
TGCAGCGTTCAACCATCCACAGATACGCAGTATTTT
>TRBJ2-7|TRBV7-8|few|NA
CASSAGGAESYEQYF
TGTGCCAGCAGCGCTGGGGGGGCGGAATCCTACGAGCAGTACTTC
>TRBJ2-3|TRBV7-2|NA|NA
CASSYTGTSTDTQYF
TGTGCCAGCAGCTATACTGGGACTAGCACAGATACGCAGTATTTT
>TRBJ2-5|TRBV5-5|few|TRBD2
CASTTTSGRAPETQYF
TGTGCCAGCACAACTACTAGCGGGAGGGCCCCGGAGACCCAGTACTTC
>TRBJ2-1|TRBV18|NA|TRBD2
CASSPDLAGNNEQFF
TGTGCCAGCTCACCAGATCTAGCGGGAAACAATGAGCAGTTCTTC
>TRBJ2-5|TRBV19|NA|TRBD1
CASSTGTGVRETQYF
TGTGCCAGTAGTACCGGGACAGGGGTTAGAGAGACCCAGTACTTC
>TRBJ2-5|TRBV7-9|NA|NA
CASKPTGPRFTYQETQYF
TGTGCCAGCAAACCCACGGGGCCCCGATTCACATACCAAGAGACCCAGTACTTC
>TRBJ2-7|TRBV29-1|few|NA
CSAGQSYEQYF
TGCAGCGCAGGACAGTCCTACGAGCAGTACTTC
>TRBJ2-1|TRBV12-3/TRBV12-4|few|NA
CASSYRDQQFF
TGTGCCAGCAGTTACAGGGACCAGCAGTTCTTC
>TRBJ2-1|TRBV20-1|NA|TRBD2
CSATPMAGDSYDEQFF
TGCAGTGCGACCCCTATGGCGGGGGACTCCTACGATGAGCAGTTCTTC
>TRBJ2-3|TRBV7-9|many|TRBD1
CASSLGQGSTDTQYF
TGTGCCAGCAGCTTGGGACAGGGGAGCACAGATACGCAGTATTTT
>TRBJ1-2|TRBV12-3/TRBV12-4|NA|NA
CASSLWGEANYGYTF
TGTGCCAGCAGTTTATGGGGGGAAGCTAACTATGGCTACACCTTC
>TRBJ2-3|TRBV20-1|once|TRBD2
CSARPPGTSGADTQYF
TGCAGTGCTAGACCTCCTGGGACTAGCGGGGCAGATACGCAGTATTTT
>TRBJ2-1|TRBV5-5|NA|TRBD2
CASSPLGRSGNEQFF
TGTGCCAGCAGCCCCCTCGGGAGGTCAGGAAATGAGCAGTTCTTC
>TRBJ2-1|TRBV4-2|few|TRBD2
CASSQVAGWGRGNNEQFF
TGTGCCAGCAGCCAGGTGGCGGGGTGGGGGAGGGGCAACAATGAGCAGTTCTTC
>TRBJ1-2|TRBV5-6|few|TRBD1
CASSLQGGGYTF
TGTGCCAGCAGTTTACAGGGGGGAGGCTACACCTTC
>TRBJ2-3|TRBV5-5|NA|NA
CASTLPRTATDTQYF
TGTGCCAGCACCCTTCCGAGGACAGCCACAGATACGCAGTATTTT
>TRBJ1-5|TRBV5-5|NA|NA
CASSLRVVGDQPQHF
TGTGCCAGCAGCTTGCGGGTGGTAGGGGATCAGCCCCAGCATTTT
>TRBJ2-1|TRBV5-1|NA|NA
CASSLTTDPYNEQFF
TGCGCCAGCAGCTTGACGACGGACCCCTACAATGAGCAGTTCTTC
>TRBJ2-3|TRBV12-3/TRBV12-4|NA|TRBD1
CASSFGQGVADTQYF
TGTGCCAGCAGTTTTGGACAGGGGGTCGCAGATACGCAGTATTTT
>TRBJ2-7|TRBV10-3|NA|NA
CAISVRQVSGEQYF
TGTGCCATCAGTGTCCGGCAGGTGTCAGGAGAGCAGTACTTC
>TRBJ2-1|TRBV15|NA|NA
CATSIRDSGEQFF
TGTGCCACCAGCATCCGGGACTCGGGTGAGCAGTTCTTC
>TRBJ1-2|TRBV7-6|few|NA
CASSLDPGVLYGYTF
TGTGCCAGCAGCTTAGACCCAGGGGTACTCTATGGCTACACCTTC
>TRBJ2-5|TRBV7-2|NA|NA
CASSSGWTRGSETQYF
TGTGCCAGCAGCTCGGGATGGACGAGAGGGTCGGAGACCCAGTACTTC
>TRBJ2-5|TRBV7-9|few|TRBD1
CASSPTGQGVLETQYF
TGTGCCAGCAGCCCAACTGGACAGGGGGTGTTGGAGACCCAGTACTTC
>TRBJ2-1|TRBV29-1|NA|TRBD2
CSGGLGYNEQFF
TGCAGCGGAGGACTAGGCTACAATGAGCAGTTCTTC
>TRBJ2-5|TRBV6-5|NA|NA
CASSYSVSGVWETQYF
TGTGCCAGCAGTTACTCGGTTTCAGGAGTGTGGGAGACCCAGTACTTC
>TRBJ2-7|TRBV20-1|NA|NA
CSARNWGSSYEQYF
TGCAGTGCTAGAAATTGGGGGAGCTCCTACGAGCAGTACTTC
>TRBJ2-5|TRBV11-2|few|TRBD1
CASSNAPRGQRKETQYF
TGTGCCAGCAGCAATGCACCCAGGGGGCAGAGGAAAGAGACCCAGTACTTC
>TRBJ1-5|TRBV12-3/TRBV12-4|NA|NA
CASSLVRASNQPQHF
TGTGCCAGCAGTTTAGTCAGGGCTAGCAATCAGCCCCAGCATTTT
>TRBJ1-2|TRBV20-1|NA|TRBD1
CSARHQTGGSYGYTF
TGCAGTGCTCGGCACCAGACAGGGGGCAGCTATGGCTACACCTTC
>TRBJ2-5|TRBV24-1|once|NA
CATSDTGTETQYF
TGTGCCACCAGTGATACAGGGACGGAGACCCAGTACTTC
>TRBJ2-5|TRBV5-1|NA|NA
CASKRGGQETQYF
TGCGCCAGCAAGAGGGGGGGCCAAGAGACCCAGTACTTC
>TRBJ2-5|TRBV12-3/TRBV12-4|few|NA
CASSHLTVQETQYF
TGTGCCAGCAGTCACCTGACGGTTCAAGAGACCCAGTACTTC
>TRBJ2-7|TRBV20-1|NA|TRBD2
CSASLAGHTYEQYF
TGCAGTGCTAGTCTAGCGGGCCACACCTACGAGCAGTACTTC
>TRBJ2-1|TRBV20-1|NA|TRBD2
CSVSRTSAYNEQFF
TGCAGTGTCAGCCGGACTAGCGCCTACAATGAGCAGTTCTTC
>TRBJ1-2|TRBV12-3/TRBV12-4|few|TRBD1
CASSFPGGPYGYTF
TGTGCCAGCAGCTTCCCAGGGGGACCCTATGGCTACACCTTC
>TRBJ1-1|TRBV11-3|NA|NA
CASSLDPEGWPTEAFF
TGTGCCAGCAGCTTAGATCCGGAAGGGTGGCCCACTGAAGCTTTCTTT
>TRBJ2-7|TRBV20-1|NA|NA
CSAPDRLSYEQYF
TGCAGTGCACCAGACAGACTTTCCTACGAGCAGTACTTC
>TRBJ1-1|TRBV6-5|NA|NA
CASARDIGRTEAFF
TGTGCCAGCGCCCGGGACATAGGTCGGACTGAAGCTTTCTTT
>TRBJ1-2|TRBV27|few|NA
CASSLAGAYGYTF
TGTGCCAGCAGTTTGGCAGGGGCGTATGGCTACACCTTC
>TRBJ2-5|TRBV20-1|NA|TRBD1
CSADGTGGAYKETQYF
TGCAGTGCCGACGGGACAGGGGGCGCGTACAAAGAGACCCAGTACTTC
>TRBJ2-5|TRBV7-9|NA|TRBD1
CASSELTGGREQYF
TGTGCCAGCAGCGAGTTGACAGGGGGAAGGGAGCAGTACTTC
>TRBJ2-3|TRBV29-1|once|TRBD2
CSAPSSGGVGTQYF
TGCAGCGCCCCAAGTAGCGGGGGGGTTGGTACGCAGTATTTT
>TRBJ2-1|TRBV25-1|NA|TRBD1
CASSGAIGQGNYNEQFF
TGTGCCAGCAGTGGAGCAATAGGACAGGGGAACTACAATGAGCAGTTCTTC
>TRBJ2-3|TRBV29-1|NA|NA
CSVERETGTDTQYF
TGCAGCGTTGAAAGAGAGACAGGCACAGATACGCAGTATTTT
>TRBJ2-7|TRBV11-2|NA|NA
CASSWGEEAEYEQYF
TGTGCCAGCAGCTGGGGGGAAGAGGCAGAATACGAGCAGTACTTC
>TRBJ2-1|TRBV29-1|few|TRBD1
CSVGTHRGIKFF
TGCAGCGTGGGAACCCACAGGGGAATAAAGTTCTTC
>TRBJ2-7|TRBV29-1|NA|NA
CSVAPTRDEQYF
TGCAGCGTTGCCCCGACTAGGGATGAGCAGTACTTC
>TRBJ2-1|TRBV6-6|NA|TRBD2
CASSYLAGGPMNEQFF
TGTGCCAGCAGCTACCTAGCGGGAGGGCCGATGAATGAGCAGTTCTTC